This entry lists 14 T cell receptor beta chains sequenced from one sample in a study of blood T cell repertoires in COVID-19. Measured with immunoSEQ multiplex PCR; TCRdb has only the in-frame clones, and not every one. The data show about 160,000 clones, around 85% seen once. The material sequenced was PBMCs or T cells enriched from blood (not recorded which). These receptors were obtained from a woman aged 40 to 50 with acute COVID-19.

The chain uses TRBV7-9 and TRBJ1-1, with 9 nucleotides matching TRBD1. V dropped 3 bases and J dropped 2; count of bases not matched to a gene: 4. Germline values: CDR1 SEHNR, CDR2 FQNEAQ (reference sequence). There are 15 residues in the CDR3. Here the CDR3 reads CASSLWTGENTEAFF. The CDR3 DNA is TGTGCCAGCAGCTTGTGGACAGGGGAAAACACTGAAGCTTTCTTT.

The chain couples TRBV5-4 to TRBJ1-6, with D perhaps matching TRBD1 (5 bases). The CDR3 is made up of 15 amino acids. The ends were cut back, 2 bases at V and 7 bases at J, with 13 bases in the middle. The V gene's germline CDR1 is SGHNT and CDR2 YYREEE (reference sequence). CDR3 amino acids: CASSFLGGINSPLHF. DNA of the CDR3: TGTGCCAGCAGCTTTCTCGGGGGGATCAATTCACCCCTCCACTTT.

This rearrangement joins TRBV5-4 to TRBJ2-6; 11 bases align to TRBD1. The V gene end was trimmed by 0 bases and the J gene end by 4 bases; junction bases not matched to a gene: 6. Germline assignment: CDR1 SGHNT and CDR2 YYREEE (reference sequence). The CDR3 is 18 residues long. Written as DNA, the CDR3 is TGTGCCAGCAGCTTGGACGGACAGGGGGCGCGAGGGGCCAACGTCCTGACTTTC. Translating it yields CASSLDGQGARGANVLTF.

This chain joins TRBV5-6 and TRBJ1-2, with D possibly being TRBD1 (6 bases). Trimming cost V 0 bases and J 3 bases, with 6 bases left between them. The germline V gene has CDR1 SGHDT and CDR2 YYEEEE. The CDR3 is 13 amino acids. CDR3 protein: CASSLEGDYGYTF. CDR3 DNA sequence: TGTGCCAGCAGCTTGGAGGGGGACTATGGCTACACCTTC.

This chain joins TRBV7-9 and TRBJ1-2, with TRBD1 matching over 7 bases. The CDR3 has 14 amino acids. Germline-derived CDR1 and CDR2 are SEHNR and FQNEAQ (reference sequence). After removal of 7 bases from V and 8 bases from J, the junction contained 13 bases not matched to a gene. The CDR3 loop reads CASTAVDRVGGYTF. The CDR3 DNA sequence: TGTGCCAGCACCGCTGTTGACAGGGTTGGAGGCTACACCTTC.

The chain combines TRBV2 with TRBJ2-3; D may be TRBD2 (6 bases). Germline CDR1 reads SNHLY; CDR2 reads FYNNEI. The CDR3 is 14 residues long. V was shortened by 4 bases and J by 1 base, with 9 bases between the two germline ends. This chain's CDR3 is CASSAGLGTDTQYF. CDR3 in DNA: TGTGCCAGCAGTGCGGGACTCGGCACAGATACGCAGTATTTT.

V is TRBV27 and J is TRBJ2-2; TRBD1 matches at 9 bases. Germline V gives CDR1 MNHEY, CDR2 SMNVEV (reference sequence). Trimming took 2 bases from V and 0 from J; bases not matched to a gene: 7. The CDR3 spans 18 residues. In DNA, the CDR3 is TGTGCCAGCAGTTTAGCGGGACAGGGATCCTCGAACACCGGGGAGCTGTTTTTT. It specifies CASSLAGQGSSNTGELFF.

The chain links TRBV4-1 to TRBJ2-1; possibly TRBD1 for D (6 bases). This CDR3 is 15 amino acids long. Germline CDR1 reads MGHRA; CDR2 reads YSYEKL. Between the trimmed V and J ends, which lost 0 bases and 7 bases, there was a span of 13 bases. The CDR3 nucleotides read TGCGCCAGCAGCCAAGATCTTGCAGGGGTGAATGAGCAGTTCTTC. It specifies CASSQDLAGVNEQFF.

As for this clone: Other DNA sequences within the sample encode an identical CDR3. This sequence joins TRBV30 and TRBJ1-1; D is unresolved. The germline V gene encodes CDR1 GTSNPN and CDR2 SVGIG (reference sequence). Trimming took 0 bases from V and 0 from J, leaving 5 bases between them. CDR3 length equals 13 residues. CDR3 coding DNA: TGTGCCTGGAGTGTACGGGTGAACACTGAAGCTTTCTTT. Translation gives CAWSVRVNTEAFF.

The CDR3 region is CASSRGETQYF. The CDR3 bases are TGTGCCAGCAGTCGGGGGGAGACCCAGTACTTC. The chain has TRBV18 and TRBJ2-5; the D gene is possibly TRBD2 (6 bases). Germline V gene lookup returns CDR1 KGHSH and CDR2 LQKENI. This CDR3 comprises 11 residues. Trimming removed 8 bases at V and 5 bases at J, with 9 bases between.

This clone was observed once. The chain uses TRBV5-1 and TRBJ2-3; 16 positions match TRBD2. Germline values: CDR1 SGHRS, CDR2 YFSETQ. The CDR3 has 17 residues. The ends lost 2 bases at V and 5 bases at J; junction bases unmatched: 5. CDR3 sequence: CASSFGTSGRAIDTQYF. The CDR3 nucleotides read TGCGCCAGCAGCTTCGGGACTAGCGGGAGGGCTATAGATACGCAGTATTTT. Drawing the rest from reference TRBV5-1 and TRBJ2-3, the complete variable domain is KAGVTQTPRYLIKTRGQQVTLSCSPISGHRSVSWYQQTPGQGLQFLFEYFSETQRNKGNFPGRFSGRQFSNSRSEMNVSTLELGDSALYLCASSFGTSGRAIDTQYFGPGTRLTVL.

This clone was counted a few times. The rearrangement uses TRBV12-3 or TRBV12-4 and TRBJ1-1; D remains unclear. The CDR3 sequence is 13 residues long. The V gene lost 8 bases and the J gene lost 1 base, with 11 bases spanning the gap. Here the CDR3 DNA reads TGTGCCAGCCTTGGGCAGCAGAACACTGAAGCTTTCTTT. Its translation: CASLGQQNTEAFF.

V usage is TRBV7-2 and J usage is TRBJ2-3, with D possibly TRBD1 on 5 matching bases. Germline V gene sequence: CDR1 SGHTA, CDR2 FQGNSA. V lost 0 bases and J lost 2, with 12 bases in between. The CDR3 loop spans 16 amino acids. CDR3 DNA: TGTGCCAGCAGCTTAGCCTTGGGGCTCCACACAGATACGCAGTATTTT. Residues: CASSLALGLHTDTQYF.

The chain recombines TRBV25-1 with TRBJ2-1, with D perhaps TRBD2 (6 bases). The V gene's germline CDR1 is MGHDK and CDR2 SYGVNS. Deletions cut 5 bases from V and 6 bases from J, with 11 bases between. CDR3 size: 13 residues. The CDR3 bases are TGTGCCAGCAGTCATAGCGGAGGCAATGAGCAGTTCTTC. Amino acid sequence: CASSHSGGNEQFF. Supplemented by reference TRBV25-1 and TRBJ2-1, the full variable domain reads EADIYQTPRYLVIGTGKKITLECSQTMGHDKMYWYQQDPGMELHLIHYSYGVNSTEKGDLSSESTVSRIRTEHFPLTLESARPSHTSQYLCASSHSGGNEQFFGPGTRLTVL.